The rows below give T cell receptor beta chains drawn from one sample of a study of T cells after posttransplantation cyclophosphamide. Sequenced by immunoSEQ multiplex PCR; TCRdb stores in-frame clones only, minus some. Recorded here are 15,000 or so clones, none singletons. Sequenced material: PBMCs, taken after allogeneic stem cell transplant with posttransplant cyclophosphamide. Receptor source: a female patient in her forties who received an allogeneic stem cell transplant from an unrelated donor, was CMV-positive, and had acute GVHD only. Some T cells may originate from the graft donor. The CDR3 runs from the conserved cysteine through the conserved F or W. Fields, in order: clone size, J gene, D gene, V gene, CDR3 protein, CDR3 DNA. A D gene is named only where the DNA matches it firmly. Rows give clone size only sometimes, using once, few, many, or a class for an expanded clone.

size: few; J: TRBJ2-3; D: TRBD2; V: TRBV29-1; CDR3: CSVEGGVAGGTGTDTQYF; DNA: TGCAGCGTTGAAGGAGGGGTAGCGGGGGGAACTGGGACAGATACGCAGTATTTT
size: .; J: TRBJ2-5; D: TRBD2; V: TRBV7-3; CDR3: CASSLSGGETQYF; DNA: TGTGCCAGCAGCCTGAGCGGGGGAGAGACCCAGTACTTC
size: few; J: TRBJ2-7; D: TRBD2; V: TRBV27; CDR3: CASSESGSRFYEQYF; DNA: TGTGCCAGCAGTGAGAGCGGGAGTCGCTTCTACGAGCAGTACTTC
size: many; J: TRBJ1-1; D: .; V: TRBV5-1; CDR3: CASSRSTDEGTEAFF; DNA: TGCGCCAGCAGCCGTTCAACAGATGAAGGCACTGAAGCTTTCTTT
size: few; J: TRBJ2-3; D: .; V: TRBV5-6; CDR3: CASSLRQGTSTDTQYF; DNA: TGTGCCAGCAGCTTAAGGCAGGGAACTAGCACAGATACGCAGTATTTT
size: many; J: TRBJ2-5; D: .; V: TRBV19; CDR3: CATAYQETQYF; DNA: TGTGCCACCGCGTACCAAGAGACCCAGTACTTC
size: many; J: TRBJ2-3; D: TRBD2; V: TRBV5-1; CDR3: CASSSDLAGPHTDTQYF; DNA: TGCGCCAGCAGCTCGGATCTAGCGGGACCTCACACAGATACGCAGTATTTT
size: .; J: TRBJ2-7; D: TRBD2; V: TRBV18; CDR3: CASSIAGDPLEQYF; DNA: TGTGCCAGCTCGATAGCGGGAGATCCTCTCGAGCAGTACTTC
size: many; J: TRBJ1-1; D: .; V: TRBV19; CDR3: CASSVPGQLRNTEAFF; DNA: TGTGCCAGTAGTGTCCCGGGACAACTTAGGAACACTGAAGCTTTCTTT
size: .; J: TRBJ2-1; D: .; V: TRBV4-3; CDR3: CASSQESRGGEQFF; DNA: TGCGCCAGCAGCCAAGAGTCACGGGGAGGTGAGCAGTTCTTC
size: many; J: TRBJ2-7; D: TRBD1; V: TRBV18; CDR3: CASSPRTGGDEQYF; DNA: TGTGCCAGCTCACCACGGACAGGGGGCGACGAGCAGTACTTC
size: many; J: TRBJ1-6; D: TRBD1; V: TRBV5-5; CDR3: CASSLWDRVYNSPLHF; DNA: TGTGCCAGCAGCTTGTGGGACAGGGTCTATAATTCACCCCTCCACTTT
size: many; J: TRBJ2-1; D: TRBD2; V: TRBV5-1; CDR3: CASNSISGGNNEQFF; DNA: TGCGCCAGCAACTCAATTAGCGGGGGAAATAATGAGCAGTTCTTC
size: many; J: TRBJ2-2; D: TRBD2; V: TRBV5-1; CDR3: CASEASGGSDRAGELFF; DNA: TGCGCCAGCGAGGCTAGCGGGGGGTCCGACCGGGCCGGGGAGCTGTTTTTT
size: many; J: TRBJ2-1; D: TRBD2; V: TRBV7-7; CDR3: CASSPTSGSYHEQFF; DNA: TGTGCCAGCAGTCCAACTAGCGGGAGTTACCATGAGCAGTTCTTC
size: many; J: TRBJ1-6; D: .; V: TRBV28; CDR3: CASSLDSGSSPLHF; DNA: TGTGCCAGCAGTTTGGACAGTGGTTCTTCACCCCTCCACTTT
size: few; J: TRBJ2-1; D: TRBD2; V: TRBV28; CDR3: CASRRGTSGAHNEQFF; DNA: TGTGCCAGCAGGCGGGGGACTAGCGGGGCCCACAATGAGCAGTTCTTC
size: many; J: TRBJ1-1; D: .; V: TRBV6-5; CDR3: CASRHSRQEAFF; DNA: TGTGCCAGCAGACACAGCCGACAGGAAGCTTTCTTT
size: many; J: TRBJ2-1; D: TRBD2; V: TRBV28; CDR3: CASSTGTSGGSEQFF; DNA: TGTGCCAGCAGCACCGGGACTAGCGGGGGGAGTGAGCAGTTCTTC
size: many; J: TRBJ1-5; D: .; V: TRBV7-9; CDR3: CASSSPLSPQHF; DNA: TGTGCCAGCAGCTCCCCCTTGTCGCCCCAGCATTTT
size: many; J: TRBJ1-2; D: .; V: TRBV4-2; CDR3: CASSQFQDRGGYTF; DNA: TGTGCCAGCAGCCAATTTCAGGACAGAGGAGGCTACACCTTC
size: many; J: TRBJ2-2; D: TRBD2; V: TRBV14; CDR3: CASSGRMGRGGTGELFF; DNA: TGTGCCAGCAGCGGGCGAATGGGGCGCGGGGGCACCGGGGAGCTGTTTTTT
size: .; J: TRBJ2-7; D: TRBD2; V: TRBV5-4; CDR3: CASSSPTSASYEQYF; DNA: TGTGCCAGCAGCTCCCCGACTAGCGCCTCCTACGAGCAGTACTTC
size: many; J: TRBJ1-5; D: .; V: TRBV7-9; CDR3: CASSSLEGNQPQHF; DNA: TGTGCCAGCAGCTCCCTTGAGGGAAATCAGCCCCAGCATTTT
size: .; J: TRBJ1-4; D: .; V: TRBV11-3; CDR3: CASRRRMKNCFF; DNA: .
size: many; J: TRBJ1-2; D: .; V: TRBV9; CDR3: CASSVDRNYGYTF; DNA: TGTGCCAGCAGCGTTGACAGAAACTATGGCTACACCTTC
size: .; J: TRBJ1-2; D: TRBD1; V: TRBV27; CDR3: CASSPLLGQMGYTF; DNA: TGTGCCAGCAGTCCGCTATTGGGACAGATGGGCTACACCTTC
size: few; J: TRBJ2-7; D: TRBD2; V: TRBV10-3; CDR3: CAISEGPSGNSYEQYF; DNA: TGTGCCATCAGTGAGGGGCCTAGCGGAAACTCCTACGAGCAGTACTTC
size: few; J: TRBJ2-5; D: .; V: TRBV6-5; CDR3: CASSPGGPGETQYF; DNA: TGTGCCAGCAGCCCCGGTGGGCCTGGGGAGACCCAGTACTTC
size: .; J: TRBJ2-7; D: .; V: TRBV4-2; CDR3: CASSQEAPNYEQYF; DNA: TGTGCCAGCAGCCAAGAAGCGCCTAACTACGAGCAGTACTTC
size: many; J: TRBJ2-2; D: TRBD1; V: TRBV19; CDR3: CASSQGQRNTGELFF; DNA: TGTGCCAGTAGCCAGGGACAGAGGAACACCGGGGAGCTGTTTTTT
size: many; J: TRBJ2-3; D: .; V: TRBV4-2; CDR3: CASSQAAGINTDTQYF; DNA: TGTGCCAGCAGCCAAGCGGCAGGGATAAACACAGATACGCAGTATTTT
size: many; J: TRBJ1-2; D: TRBD1; V: TRBV7-9; CDR3: CASSPLSQGARGYTF; DNA: TGTGCCAGCAGTCCACTCTCACAGGGGGCGCGTGGCTACACCTTC
size: many; J: TRBJ2-1; D: .; V: TRBV5-1; CDR3: CASRWAANEQFF; DNA: TGCGCCAGCAGATGGGCCGCGAATGAGCAGTTCTTC
size: many; J: TRBJ2-5; D: TRBD2; V: TRBV7-6; CDR3: CASSASGMTELQETQYF; DNA: TGTGCCAGCAGCGCTAGCGGAATGACAGAATTACAAGAGACCCAGTACTTC
size: many; J: TRBJ1-2; D: TRBD1; V: TRBV6-5; CDR3: CASSKTGVDGYTF; DNA: TGTGCCAGCAGCAAGACAGGGGTTGATGGCTACACCTTC
size: few; J: TRBJ1-2; D: TRBD1; V: TRBV18; CDR3: CASSPNGDPGPPGGGYTF; DNA: TGTGCCAGCTCACCAAACGGGGACCCAGGGCCTCCAGGGGGTGGCTACACCTTC
size: many; J: TRBJ1-2; D: .; V: TRBV6-4; CDR3: CASSDSAGWGYTF; DNA: TGTGCCAGCAGTGACTCGGCGGGCTGGGGCTACACCTTC
size: many; J: TRBJ2-3; D: .; V: TRBV6-1; CDR3: CASRQAATTDTQYF; DNA: TGTGCCAGCAGACAAGCGGCTACCACAGATACGCAGTATTTT
size: few; J: TRBJ1-1; D: .; V: TRBV27; CDR3: CASSRGDEAFF; DNA: TGTGCCAGCAGTCGGGGAGATGAAGCTTTCTTT
size: many; J: TRBJ2-7; D: TRBD1; V: TRBV19; CDR3: CASTERPDRDEQYF; DNA: TGTGCCAGTACCGAACGACCGGACAGGGACGAGCAGTACTTC
size: few; J: TRBJ1-2; D: .; V: TRBV18; CDR3: CASSPYRDLWRYGYGYTF; DNA: TGTGCCAGCTCACCCTACCGGGACTTATGGCGGTATGGCTATGGCTACACCTTC
size: few; J: TRBJ1-5; D: .; V: TRBV18; CDR3: CASSPGRVKQPQHF; DNA: TGTGCCAGCTCACCAGGGAGGGTCAAGCAGCCCCAGCATTTT